This section outlines one TCR beta chain sequence together with its context. The antigen remains undetermined. This record belongs to a study of response to subunit inactivated influenza vaccine. The CDR3 consists of 17 residues. Germline V CDR1 and CDR2: SGHRS, YFSETQ. V was pared by 1 base and J by 0 bases, with 6 bases of the junction left unmatched. Study-wide points: Authors suggested that a seasonal influenza vaccination recruits few new T cells each time.

TCRdb re-called the RT-PCR reads through MiXCR, storing one row per CDR3 protein. The sample shows fewer than 700,000 distinct CDR3 sequences, around 13% of them seen only once. The sample here was PBMCs from blood, taken roughly 48 days after vaccination. The gene calls are TRBV5-1 and TRBJ2-1, with 8 nucleotides matching TRBD2. The sequence derives from a man aged 50-60 years who received an inactivated influenza vaccine. The CDR3 here is CASSLRALAGSYNEQFF. The CDR3 region has the DNA TGCGCCAGCAGCTTGCGCGCTCTAGCGGGCTCCTACAATGAGCAGTTCTTC.